This T cell receptor beta chain originates from a study of regulatory T cells in long-lasting Graves disease. With respect to this clonotype: As yet, its antigen is unknown.

Study-level points and caveats: Persistent cases of Graves' showed reduced TCR diversity relative to newly diagnosed patients.

Time point given: newly diagnosed GD, antithyroid drugs for less than 3 months. From PBMCs, RNA was extracted and then used to make the TCR library. Arm-PCR with iRepertoire HTBI primers amplified the CDR3 regions for these TCR beta libraries. TCRdb processed the multiplex PCR reads anew with MiXCR; each CDR3 protein has one entry. Here the sample spans around 450,000 distinct CDR3 sequences, 14% to 15% being singletons. The same sample was also studied in work on T cells in Graves' hyperthyroidism and ophthalmopathy. This second report adds: TCR CDR3 underwent first-round RT-PCR with the HTBI primer set.

The clonotype was recovered from a woman in her thirties with Graves disease. The sequencing used peripheral blood mononuclear cells (PBMCs), collected at new diagnosis, from a patient treated with antithyroid drugs.

The CDR3 DNA sequence: TGCGCCAGCAGTGAGTCCCAATACCACGAGCAGTACTTC. It codes for CASSESQYHEQYF. The chain has TRBV10-1 and TRBJ2-7; D gene ambiguous. The ends were cut back, 0 bases at V and 5 bases at J, with 8 bases in the middle. Germline assignment: CDR1 WNHNN and CDR2 SYGVQD (reference sequence). The CDR3 loop spans 13 amino acids.